This T cell receptor (beta chain) was observed in a study of resident and recirculating memory T cells in vitiligo. Repertoires were generated with immunoSEQ multiplex PCR, while TCRdb's copy carries only in-frame clones and drops some. The sample lists more than 70,000 clones; 92% were seen once. Germline V lookup: CDR1 MNHEY, CDR2 SVGAGI. The CDR3 contains 13 residues. Trimming stripped 6 bases from V and 8 bases from J, with 16 bases between. Sequencing was performed on blood. This rearrangement joins TRBV6-5 to TRBJ1-2; D is perhaps TRBD1 (5 bases). The clonotype comes from a male donor with vitiligo. The CDR3 spells CASRFDSRGGYTF. The CDR3 DNA follows: TGTGCCAGCAGATTCGACAGTCGTGGGGGCTACACCTTC.